The entry below gives a single T cell receptor beta chain sequence along with its context. The target of this receptor is not known. Qualities for individual bases were not recorded, and no much larger clone is one base off. V loses 3 bases of germline sequence and J loses 5 bases, and the interval between the two ends is 12 bases. The CDR3 runs 14 amino acids, cysteine and phenylalanine included. Only the CDR3 part of the read is kept: 42 bases, read in frame from the first base. The germline V gene encodes CDR1 SGDLS and CDR2 YYNGEE. These data come from a study of Tregs in tolerant kidney transplant recipients (dated by TCRdb to about 2019). Concerning the study at large: TCRbeta sequencing was used in the study to identify donor-specific regulatory T cells before combined kidney and bone marrow transplantation, and the identified cells were then tracked after transplant. Broader findings and caveats from the paper: Donor-specific Treg expansion exceeded global Treg expansion in tolerant patients, suggesting antigen-driven rather than nonspecific expansion. Although technical replication error seemed to be minimal, the question of biological reproducibility was not addressed directly. For some patients, the PCR primers changed as time went on, which meant samples from those patients could not be compared with one another at the nucleotide level. The most biologically relevant and donor-specific TCRbeta repertoire appeared to be identified by expanding Tregs with activated donor B cells. Because the study included only a small number of patients, the results must be confirmed in larger populations and under other immunosuppression protocols.

For TCRbeta CDR3 sequencing, genomic DNA was extracted from sorted cells using the QIAGEN DNeasy Blood and Tissue Kit. High-throughput TCRbeta CDR3 sequencing, including PCR amplification with bias correction and internal controls, was performed commercially through immunoSEQ. The paper's processing steps were these. Unique productive TCRbeta sequences were defined by CDR3 nucleotide sequence where primers matched, and otherwise by CDR3 amino acid sequence together with Vbeta and Jbeta genes. To correct sorting error, sequences shared between sorted populations at a frequency ratio of 2:1 or less were removed; the rest were assigned to the higher population. Donor-reactive sequences were defined as at least 5-fold expanded in CFSE-low cells versus unstimulated cells, with frequency of at least 0.01% in CFSE-low cells. Jensen-Shannon divergence calculated on the top 100 TCRbeta sequences ranked by frequency was used to measure repertoire divergence. For samples with multiple sequencing runs, sorting error was corrected in each run separately before the runs were combined. What TCRdb holds here is the immuneACCESS table cut down to in-frame rearrangements. Part of the clones is not present; checked against another copy, under half of the missing clones reflect an unresolved V gene, and the others are unexplained. That table supplies the V and J calls and clone size; D and trimming were determined from the DNA. This sample gives 50,000 or so clones in total; about 91% of them show up just once. The ten largest clones capture 12% to 15% of the sample.

The transplants used related donors along with nonmyeloablative bone marrow transplantation, and in the human trials mixed chimerism was transient. Unstimulated Tregs (CD4+CD25+CD127-), CD4+ non-Tregs (CD4+CD25-), CD4 and CD8 cells were FACS-sorted from thawed PBMCs. Patients were 4 combined kidney and bone marrow transplant recipients from the ITN036ST trial, and only these trial subjects had samples available. Healthy control blood was processed to PBMCs with a Ficoll density gradient and then cryopreserved, whereas patient PBMCs were collected both before and after transplant. This specimen was CD8+ T cells from blood (PBMCs), taken 24 months after the transplant. This sequence originates from a human patient who received a combined kidney and bone marrow transplant. Some T cells may be donor cells from the graft after a transplant. The sequence joins TRBV9 to TRBJ2-4; the best D guess is TRBD1, with 5 bases matching. The DNA sequence is TGTGCCAGCAGCGGGCTAGGGGTTGAAAACATTCAGTACTTC. Translated, this is CASSGLGVENIQYF.